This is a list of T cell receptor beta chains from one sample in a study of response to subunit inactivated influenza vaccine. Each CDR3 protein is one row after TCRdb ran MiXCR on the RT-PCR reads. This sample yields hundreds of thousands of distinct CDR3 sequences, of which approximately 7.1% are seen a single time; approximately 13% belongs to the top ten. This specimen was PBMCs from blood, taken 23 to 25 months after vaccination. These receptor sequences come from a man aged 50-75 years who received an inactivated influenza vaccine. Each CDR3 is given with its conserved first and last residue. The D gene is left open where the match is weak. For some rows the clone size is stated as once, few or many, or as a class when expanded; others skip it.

CDR3aa: CSVRAINNEQFF
CDR3nt: TGCAGTGTCCGGGCTATTAACAATGAGCAGTTCTTC
d_gene: NA
j_gene: TRBJ2-1
v_gene: TRBV20-1
len: 12
abundance: NA

CDR3aa: CASSPTGYDQPQHF
CDR3nt: TGTGCCAGCTCACCGACAGGGTACGATCAGCCCCAGCATTTT
d_gene: TRBD1
j_gene: TRBJ1-5
v_gene: TRBV18
len: 14
abundance: few

CDR3aa: CASSEGQEGQPQHF
CDR3nt: TGCGCCAGCAGCGAGGGACAGGAGGGTCAGCCCCAGCATTTT
d_gene: TRBD1
j_gene: TRBJ1-5
v_gene: TRBV5-1
len: 14
abundance: NA

CDR3aa: CATSGRGTGNEQFF
CDR3nt: TGTGCCACCAGTGGGAGGGGGACGGGCAATGAGCAGTTCTTC
d_gene: NA
j_gene: TRBJ2-1
v_gene: TRBV24-1
len: 14
abundance: few

CDR3aa: CAWSVTGGGYTF
CDR3nt: TGTGCCTGGAGTGTTACAGGGGGTGGCTACACCTTC
d_gene: TRBD1
j_gene: TRBJ1-2
v_gene: TRBV30
len: 12
abundance: many

CDR3aa: CASSSRRLAGSSYEQYF
CDR3nt: TGTGCCAGCAGCTCGAGAAGACTAGCGGGGTCCTCCTACGAGCAGTACTTC
d_gene: TRBD2
j_gene: TRBJ2-7
v_gene: TRBV7-8
len: 17
abundance: few

CDR3aa: CASSETLGTGPYEQYF
CDR3nt: TGCGCCAGCAGCGAAACCCTGGGGACAGGGCCATACGAGCAGTACTTC
d_gene: TRBD1
j_gene: TRBJ2-7
v_gene: TRBV4-1
len: 16
abundance: NA

CDR3aa: CSARSVTTYEQYF
CDR3nt: TGCAGTGCTAGGAGCGTTACGACCTACGAGCAGTACTTC
d_gene: NA
j_gene: TRBJ2-7
v_gene: TRBV20-1
len: 13
abundance: NA

CDR3aa: CASSFGRGGTEAFF
CDR3nt: TGTGCCAGCAGCTTTGGCAGGGGTGGCACTGAAGCTTTCTTT
d_gene: NA
j_gene: TRBJ1-1
v_gene: TRBV5-6
len: 14
abundance: few

CDR3aa: CASSPQGANNEQFF
CDR3nt: TGTGCCAGCAGCCCCCAGGGGGCGAACAATGAGCAGTTCTTC
d_gene: TRBD1
j_gene: TRBJ2-1
v_gene: TRBV3-1
len: 14
abundance: many

CDR3aa: CASSQSGRSTDTQYF
CDR3nt: TGTGCCAGCAGCCAAAGCGGGAGGAGCACAGATACGCAGTATTTT
d_gene: TRBD2
j_gene: TRBJ2-3
v_gene: TRBV7-2
len: 15
abundance: few

CDR3aa: CSARAGRQGVRTEAFF
CDR3nt: TGCAGTGCTAGAGCAGGAAGACAGGGGGTGAGGACTGAAGCTTTCTTT
d_gene: TRBD1
j_gene: TRBJ1-1
v_gene: TRBV20-1
len: 16
abundance: many

CDR3aa: CASSKESRGSYEQYF
CDR3nt: TGCGCCAGCAGCAAGGAGTCCCGAGGGTCCTACGAGCAGTACTTC
d_gene: NA
j_gene: TRBJ2-7
v_gene: TRBV5-1
len: 15
abundance: NA

CDR3aa: CASRESGKQPQHF
CDR3nt: TGTGCCAGCAGGGAATCAGGGAAGCAGCCCCAGCATTTT
d_gene: NA
j_gene: TRBJ1-5
v_gene: TRBV6-1
len: 13
abundance: many

CDR3aa: CASSLDPGYYGYTF
CDR3nt: TGTGCCAGCAGCTTAGATCCGGGCTACTATGGCTACACCTTC
d_gene: NA
j_gene: TRBJ1-2
v_gene: TRBV7-2
len: 14
abundance: NA

CDR3aa: CASSQDHGGWEQFF
CDR3nt: TGTGCCAGCAGCCAAGATCATGGGGGGTGGGAGCAGTTCTTC
d_gene: NA
j_gene: TRBJ2-1
v_gene: TRBV4-2
len: 14
abundance: few

CDR3aa: CASSSRDYQFF
CDR3nt: TGTGCCAGCAGCTCTCGGGATTATCAGTTCTTC
d_gene: NA
j_gene: TRBJ2-1
v_gene: TRBV5-5
len: 11
abundance: NA

CDR3aa: CASSFGGTHQPQHF
CDR3nt: TGTGCCAGCAGCTTTGGGGGCACTCATCAGCCCCAGCATTTT
d_gene: NA
j_gene: TRBJ1-5
v_gene: TRBV5-6
len: 14
abundance: NA

CDR3aa: CASRQSGGYPTDTQYF
CDR3nt: TGTGCCAGCAGGCAATCTGGCGGTTACCCCACAGATACGCAGTATTTT
d_gene: NA
j_gene: TRBJ2-3
v_gene: TRBV6-2/TRBV6-3
len: 16
abundance: NA

CDR3aa: CSAMDSYEQYF
CDR3nt: TGCAGTGCCATGGACAGCTACGAGCAGTACTTC
d_gene: NA
j_gene: TRBJ2-7
v_gene: TRBV20-1
len: 11
abundance: few

CDR3aa: CASSPGQGARFNNQPQHF
CDR3nt: TGTGCCAGCAGCCCGGGACAGGGGGCCCGGTTTAACAATCAGCCCCAGCATTTT
d_gene: TRBD1
j_gene: TRBJ1-5
v_gene: TRBV6-2/TRBV6-3
len: 18
abundance: many

CDR3aa: CASSYSMSQPQHF
CDR3nt: TGTGCCAGCAGTTACTCGATGAGTCAGCCCCAGCATTTT
d_gene: NA
j_gene: TRBJ1-5
v_gene: TRBV6-5
len: 13
abundance: few

CDR3aa: CASSLEAGIGTEAFF
CDR3nt: TGTGCCAGCAGCTTGGAAGCAGGGATTGGGACTGAAGCTTTCTTT
d_gene: NA
j_gene: TRBJ1-1
v_gene: TRBV5-4
len: 15
abundance: NA

CDR3aa: CASSDQEVNYGYTF
CDR3nt: TGTGCCAGCAGTGATCAGGAGGTGAACTATGGCTACACCTTC
d_gene: NA
j_gene: TRBJ1-2
v_gene: TRBV6-1
len: 14
abundance: NA

CDR3aa: CASSPGDRDRETQYF
CDR3nt: TGTGCCAGCAGTCCCGGGGACAGGGACCGGGAGACCCAGTACTTC
d_gene: TRBD1
j_gene: TRBJ2-5
v_gene: TRBV12-3/TRBV12-4
len: 15
abundance: NA

CDR3aa: CSATGVETQYF
CDR3nt: TGCAGTGCCACAGGGGTAGAGACCCAGTACTTC
d_gene: TRBD1
j_gene: TRBJ2-5
v_gene: TRBV20-1
len: 11
abundance: many

CDR3aa: CATSDSKVWTGELFF
CDR3nt: TGTGCCACCAGTGATTCTAAGGTCTGGACCGGGGAGCTGTTTTTT
d_gene: NA
j_gene: TRBJ2-2
v_gene: TRBV24-1
len: 15
abundance: NA

CDR3aa: CASSKRGVYNEQFF
CDR3nt: TGTGCCAGTAGCAAGCGGGGAGTTTACAATGAGCAGTTCTTC
d_gene: TRBD2
j_gene: TRBJ2-1
v_gene: TRBV6-2/TRBV6-3
len: 14
abundance: NA

CDR3aa: CATSRVFGSYNEQFF
CDR3nt: TGTGCCACCAGCAGAGTTTTTGGGTCCTACAATGAGCAGTTCTTC
d_gene: NA
j_gene: TRBJ2-1
v_gene: TRBV15
len: 15
abundance: few

CDR3aa: CASSLSGQGINEQFF
CDR3nt: TGTGCCAGCAGCTTATCGGGACAGGGAATCAATGAGCAGTTCTTC
d_gene: TRBD1
j_gene: TRBJ2-1
v_gene: TRBV7-2
len: 15
abundance: many

CDR3aa: CASSLGTTRTDTQYF
CDR3nt: TGTGCCAGCAGCTTAGGAACTACCCGCACAGATACGCAGTATTTT
d_gene: NA
j_gene: TRBJ2-3
v_gene: TRBV7-8
len: 15
abundance: few

CDR3aa: CASTFSYEQYF
CDR3nt: TGTGCCAGCACCTTCTCCTACGAGCAGTACTTC
d_gene: NA
j_gene: TRBJ2-7
v_gene: TRBV2
len: 11
abundance: few

CDR3aa: CASSPSTGGYGYTF
CDR3nt: TGTGCCAGCAGCCCGTCGACAGGGGGCTATGGCTACACCTTC
d_gene: TRBD1
j_gene: TRBJ1-2
v_gene: TRBV11-2
len: 14
abundance: many

CDR3aa: CASSPDRVRNSPLHF
CDR3nt: TGTGCCAGCAGTCCCGACAGGGTTCGCAATTCACCCCTCCACTTT
d_gene: TRBD1
j_gene: TRBJ1-6
v_gene: TRBV27
len: 15
abundance: NA

CDR3aa: CASSPPSGSRYEQYF
CDR3nt: TGTGCCAGCTCACCACCCAGCGGGAGCAGGTACGAGCAGTACTTC
d_gene: TRBD2
j_gene: TRBJ2-7
v_gene: TRBV18
len: 15
abundance: few

CDR3aa: CASSPGLRNNEQFF
CDR3nt: TGTGCCAGCTCACCAGGCTTGAGAAACAATGAGCAGTTCTTC
d_gene: NA
j_gene: TRBJ2-1
v_gene: TRBV18
len: 14
abundance: NA

CDR3aa: CASSSAILGPIETQYF
CDR3nt: TGTGCCAGCAGCTCGGCGATATTGGGGCCGATAGAGACCCAGTACTTC
d_gene: NA
j_gene: TRBJ2-5
v_gene: TRBV5-5
len: 16
abundance: NA

CDR3aa: CASKYDSGGGNEQFF
CDR3nt: TGTGCCAGCAAATACGATAGCGGGGGGGGGAATGAGCAGTTCTTC
d_gene: TRBD2
j_gene: TRBJ2-1
v_gene: TRBV2
len: 15
abundance: many

CDR3aa: CSAQHPGEYEQYF
CDR3nt: TGCAGTGCCCAGCACCCAGGGGAGTACGAGCAGTACTTC
d_gene: NA
j_gene: TRBJ2-7
v_gene: TRBV20-1
len: 13
abundance: NA

CDR3aa: CASSQPTSAYEQYF
CDR3nt: TGTGCCAGCAGCCAACCCACCTCGGCCTACGAGCAGTACTTC
d_gene: NA
j_gene: TRBJ2-7
v_gene: TRBV28
len: 14
abundance: few

CDR3aa: CASSSGTNMNTEAFF
CDR3nt: TGTGCCAGCAGCTCAGGGACAAACATGAACACTGAAGCTTTCTTT
d_gene: NA
j_gene: TRBJ1-1
v_gene: TRBV9
len: 15
abundance: NA

CDR3aa: CASSYSRRTGELFF
CDR3nt: TGTGCCAGCAGTTACTCGAGACGGACCGGGGAGCTGTTTTTT
d_gene: NA
j_gene: TRBJ2-2
v_gene: TRBV6-5
len: 14
abundance: NA

CDR3aa: CASSPLLAPGVTGELFF
CDR3nt: TGTGCCAGCAGTCCACTACTAGCGCCAGGGGTTACCGGGGAGCTGTTTTTT
d_gene: NA
j_gene: TRBJ2-2
v_gene: TRBV12-3/TRBV12-4
len: 17
abundance: many

CDR3aa: CASFQRVYLSGANVLTF
CDR3nt: TGTGCCAGCTTCCAAAGGGTTTACCTCTCTGGGGCCAACGTCCTGACTTTC
d_gene: NA
j_gene: TRBJ2-6
v_gene: TRBV11-2
len: 17
abundance: few

CDR3aa: CATSTNRDSGKQYF
CDR3nt: TGTGCCACCAGCACGAACCGGGACAGTGGAAAGCAGTACTTC
d_gene: TRBD1
j_gene: TRBJ2-7
v_gene: TRBV15
len: 14
abundance: NA

CDR3aa: CASSQEGSGGINQPQHF
CDR3nt: TGCGCCAGCAGCCAAGAGGGGTCGGGCGGTATCAATCAGCCCCAGCATTTT
d_gene: NA
j_gene: TRBJ1-5
v_gene: TRBV4-1
len: 17
abundance: NA

CDR3aa: CASSSRTGVYEQYF
CDR3nt: TGTGCCAGCAGCTCCCGGACAGGGGTCTACGAGCAGTACTTC
d_gene: TRBD1
j_gene: TRBJ2-7
v_gene: TRBV5-5
len: 14
abundance: few

CDR3aa: CASRGEVHNEQFF
CDR3nt: TGTGCCAGCAGGGGGGAAGTCCACAATGAGCAGTTCTTC
d_gene: NA
j_gene: TRBJ2-1
v_gene: TRBV2
len: 13
abundance: NA

CDR3aa: CASSLEGGPYEQYF
CDR3nt: TGTGCCAGCAGCTTAGAAGGGGGGCCCTACGAGCAGTACTTC
d_gene: NA
j_gene: TRBJ2-7
v_gene: TRBV7-2
len: 14
abundance: few

CDR3aa: CSARSARQGYNQPQHF
CDR3nt: TGCAGTGCTAGAAGCGCCCGGCAGGGTTACAATCAGCCCCAGCATTTT
d_gene: NA
j_gene: TRBJ1-5
v_gene: TRBV20-1
len: 16
abundance: few

CDR3aa: CASSLNEDYEQYF
CDR3nt: TGTGCCAGCAGCTTAAACGAGGATTACGAGCAGTACTTC
d_gene: NA
j_gene: TRBJ2-7
v_gene: TRBV7-6
len: 13
abundance: few

CDR3aa: CSVVTGGNQPQHF
CDR3nt: TGCAGCGTTGTAACAGGGGGAAATCAGCCCCAGCATTTT
d_gene: TRBD1
j_gene: TRBJ1-5
v_gene: TRBV29-1
len: 13
abundance: NA

CDR3aa: CASSHAPGTGLLDEQFF
CDR3nt: TGTGCCAGCAGCCACGCTCCCGGGACAGGGCTTTTGGATGAGCAGTTCTTC
d_gene: TRBD1
j_gene: TRBJ2-1
v_gene: TRBV7-3
len: 17
abundance: many

CDR3aa: CASSRLATDTQYF
CDR3nt: TGTGCCAGCTCACGACTAGCCACAGATACGCAGTATTTT
d_gene: TRBD2
j_gene: TRBJ2-3
v_gene: TRBV18
len: 13
abundance: many

CDR3aa: CASSWTSRSYEQYF
CDR3nt: TGTGCCAGCAGCTGGACTAGCAGGTCCTACGAGCAGTACTTC
d_gene: TRBD2
j_gene: TRBJ2-7
v_gene: TRBV7-8
len: 14
abundance: few

CDR3aa: CASSLGNFDTEAFF
CDR3nt: TGTGCCAGCAGCTTAGGAAACTTCGACACTGAAGCTTTCTTT
d_gene: NA
j_gene: TRBJ1-1
v_gene: TRBV7-9
len: 14
abundance: few

CDR3aa: CASSYPWDTQYF
CDR3nt: TGTGCCAGCAGCTACCCATGGGATACGCAGTATTTT
d_gene: NA
j_gene: TRBJ2-3
v_gene: TRBV7-9
len: 12
abundance: many

CDR3aa: CSARDLRRGRSYEQYF
CDR3nt: TGCAGTGCTAGGGACCTCCGCAGGGGTCGATCCTACGAGCAGTACTTC
d_gene: NA
j_gene: TRBJ2-7
v_gene: TRBV20-1
len: 16
abundance: NA

CDR3aa: CASSRLAGKETQYF
CDR3nt: TGTGCCAGCAGCCGACTAGCGGGGAAAGAGACCCAGTACTTC
d_gene: TRBD2
j_gene: TRBJ2-5
v_gene: TRBV7-6
len: 14
abundance: few

CDR3aa: CASSPPGQLWMNTEAFF
CDR3nt: TGTGCCAGCTCACCACCAGGACAACTGTGGATGAACACTGAAGCTTTCTTT
d_gene: NA
j_gene: TRBJ1-1
v_gene: TRBV18
len: 17
abundance: few